This entry lists 13 T cell receptor beta chains sequenced from one sample in a study of T-cell memory formation after mild COVID-19. MiXCR, applied by TCRdb to the 5' RACE reads, yields one record per CDR3 protein. Found here are 250,000 to 350,000 distinct CDR3 sequences, roughly a fifth of them singletons; the top ten hold under 25%. The sample was PBMCs or a T cell subset sorted from them (not recorded which). The receptors shown here come from a man between 18 and 35 years old who had mild COVID-19 (a few samples of this study predate the infection). Cell type and time point are not known.

The chain uses TRBV5-1 and TRBJ1-2; D call uncertain. Trimming left V 6 bases short and J 7 bases short, with 19 bases between. The germline V gene encodes CDR1 SGHRS and CDR2 YFSETQ. This CDR3 region has 14 residues. The CDR3 here is CASTPSGRSTGYTF. The CDR3 DNA reads as TGCGCCAGCACCCCTTCGGGCAGGTCTACTGGCTACACCTTC.

This clonotype was detected a few times. The genes are TRBV2 and TRBJ1-4; 8 bases are a match to TRBD1. Germline CDR1 and CDR2: SNHLY and FYNNEI. The J segment lost 7 bases and the V segment lost 4 bases, leaving 5 bases of the junction unmatched. This CDR3 contains 14 residues. The CDR3 nucleotides read TGTGCCAGCAGTGTGACAGGGGCTCGTGAAAAACTGTTTTTT. Amino acids: CASSVTGAREKLFF.

This chain uses TRBV24-1 with TRBJ2-5, with a tentative D call TRBD2 (5 bases). Trimming removed 6 bases at V and 6 bases at J, with 13 bases between. CDR1 is KGHDR and CDR2 is SFDVKD in the germline V gene. The CDR3 loop spans 13 amino acids. The CDR3, as DNA: TGTGCCACCAGTTCGTCGAGCGGTAAGACCCAGTACTTC. It yields the protein CATSSSSGKTQYF.

The chain employs TRBV7-2 and TRBJ2-4; D is perhaps TRBD1 (6 bases). The CDR3 is 17 amino acids. CDR1 SGHTA and CDR2 FQGNSA come from the germline V gene. V was pared by 2 bases and J by 0 bases, with 14 bases between. The CDR3 nucleotides are TGTGCCAGCAGCTTACCGCCAGGGGTTTTAGCCAAAAACATTCAGTACTTC. It translates to CASSLPPGVLAKNIQYF. The full variable domain, rest sourced from reference TRBV7-2 and TRBJ2-4, is GAGVSQSPSNKVTEKGKDVELRCDPISGHTALYWYRQSLGQGLEFLIYFQGNSAPDKSGLPSDRFSAERTGGSVSTLTIQRTQQEDSAVYLCASSLPPGVLAKNIQYFGAGTRLSVL.

The rearrangement joins TRBV20-1 to TRBJ2-2; possible D gene TRBD1, 6 bases. From germline, CDR1 is DFQATT and CDR2 SNEGSKA (reference sequence). Trimming took 6 bases from V and 4 from J, leaving 18 bases between them. The length of the CDR3 is 15 residues. The chain's CDR3 is CSAHGPQGRTGELFF. The CDR3 nucleotides are TGCAGTGCCCACGGCCCGCAGGGGCGCACCGGGGAGCTGTTTTTT.

This clonotype has a handful of counts. This chain connects TRBV5-1 to TRBJ1-2; D gene unclear. Germline lookup yields CDR1 SGHRS and CDR2 YFSETQ. Trimming took 0 bases from V and 4 from J, leaving 10 bases between them. CDR3 length: 14 amino acids. CDR3 amino acids: CASSLGSAGYGYTF. CDR3 coding DNA: TGCGCCAGCAGCTTGGGGTCAGCTGGCTATGGCTACACCTTC.

This clonotype was seen more than once but under ten times. The chain uses TRBV25-1 and TRBJ2-1, with 8 bases fitting TRBD1. Trimming at V came to 4 bases and at J to 5 bases, leaving 10 bases not matched to a gene. The CDR3 contains 16 residues. Germline loops: CDR1 MGHDK, CDR2 SYGVNS. CDR3 in DNA: TGTGCCAGCAGTGTTTACTCAGGGGGCTGGCACAATGAGCAGTTCTTC. Protein: CASSVYSGGWHNEQFF.

This clonotype was picked up many times. The V gene is TRBV5-1, the J gene TRBJ1-1; D is perhaps TRBD1 (6 bases). This CDR3 contains 13 residues. Germline CDR1 and CDR2: SGHRS and YFSETQ. Trimming pared 4 bases from V and 3 bases from J, leaving 10 bases between. CDR3 sequence (DNA): TGCGCCAGCAGCATCGGACAGTACACTGAAGCTTTCTTT. Encoded protein: CASSIGQYTEAFF.

This clonotype was counted between two and nine times. The chain joins TRBV28 to TRBJ2-5; maybe TRBD2 (6 bases). The germline CDR1 and CDR2 sequences are MDHEN and SYDVKM. Trimming left V 7 bases short and J 5 bases short, with 14 bases between. The CDR3 sequence is 13 residues long. The CDR3 nucleotides are TGTGCCAGCACCCCCCCGGGGGTGGAGACCCAGTACTTC. This encodes CASTPPGVETQYF.

This clonotype showed up just a few times. This rearrangement joins TRBV27 to TRBJ1-2, with D unclear. V lost 4 bases to trimming and J lost 3 bases, with 9 bases between them. The germline CDR1 and CDR2 sequences are MNHEY and SMNVEV (reference sequence). CDR3 length: 13 residues. The CDR3 loop is CASSSNRDYGYTF. CDR3 DNA sequence: TGTGCCAGCAGTTCTAACCGGGACTATGGCTACACCTTC.

This clonotype has just a few counts. The chain carries TRBV19 and TRBJ1-1; D is uncertain. V lost 1 base and J 11 bases, leaving 11 bases between the germline ends. The CDR3 consists of 12 residues. CDR1 and CDR2 (germline): LNHDA, SQIVND (reference sequence). The CDR3 is CASSIALGVAFF. CDR3 in DNA: TGTGCCAGTAGTATAGCCCTCGGGGTCGCTTTCTTT.

The table lists this clonotype with a few counts. This chain joins TRBV4-3 and TRBJ2-6; the D gene is possibly TRBD2 (5 bases). This CDR3 has 16 amino acids. CDR1 is LGHNA and CDR2 is YSLEER in the germline V gene. Trimming cost V 2 bases and J 0 bases, with 8 bases left between them. This CDR3 is CASSQPEGSGANVLTF. The CDR3 region has the DNA TGCGCCAGCAGCCAACCCGAGGGCTCTGGGGCCAACGTCCTGACTTTC.

The V call is TRBV6-1, the J call TRBJ2-5; TRBD1 aligns across 7 bases. CDR1 is MNHNS, CDR2 SASEGT, per germline. V dropped 4 bases and J dropped 5; count of bases not matched to a gene: 4. CDR3 length equals 13 residues. In nucleotides, the CDR3 is TGTGCCAGCAGTGCGGACAGGTTTGAGACCCAGTACTTC. It codes for CASSADRFETQYF.